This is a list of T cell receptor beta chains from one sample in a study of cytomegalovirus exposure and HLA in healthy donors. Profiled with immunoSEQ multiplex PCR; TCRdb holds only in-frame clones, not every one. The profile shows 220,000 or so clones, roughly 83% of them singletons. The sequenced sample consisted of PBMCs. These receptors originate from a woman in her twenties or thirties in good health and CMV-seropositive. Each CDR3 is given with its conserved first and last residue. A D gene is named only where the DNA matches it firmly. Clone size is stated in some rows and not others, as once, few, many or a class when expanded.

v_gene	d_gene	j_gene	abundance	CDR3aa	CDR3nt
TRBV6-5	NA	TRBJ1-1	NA	CASSYSGHQLNTEAFF	TGTGCCAGCAGTTACTCCGGACACCAGCTGAACACTGAAGCTTTCTTT
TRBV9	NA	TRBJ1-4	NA	CASSLDLGTNEKLFF	TGTGCCAGCAGCCTAGATCTGGGAACTAATGAAAAACTGTTTTTT
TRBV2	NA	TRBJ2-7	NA	CASSELIGYEQYF	TGTGCCAGCAGTGAGCTTATAGGGTACGAGCAGTACTTC
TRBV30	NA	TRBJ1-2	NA	CAWSVLGAASYGYTF	TGTGCCTGGAGTGTACTTGGGGCAGCTTCCTATGGCTACACCTTC
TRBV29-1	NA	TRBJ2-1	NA	CSVAGKGVYNEQFF	TGCAGCGTCGCAGGGAAGGGCGTTTACAATGAGCAGTTCTTC
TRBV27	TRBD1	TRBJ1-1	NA	CATRPGQGASEAFF	TGTGCCACGAGACCGGGACAGGGGGCATCTGAAGCTTTCTTT
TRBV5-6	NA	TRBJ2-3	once	CASSSARGRDTQYF	TGTGCCAGCAGCTCAGCTAGGGGGAGGGATACGCAGTATTTT
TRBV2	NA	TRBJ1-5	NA	CASMGGNQPQHF	TGTGCCAGCATGGGGGGAAATCAGCCCCAGCATTTT
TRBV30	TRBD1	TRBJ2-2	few	CAWSTSQGDTGELFF	TGTGCCTGGAGTACATCGCAGGGGGACACCGGGGAGCTGTTTTTT
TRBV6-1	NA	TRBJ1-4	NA	CASSVGKKLFF	TGTGCCAGCAGTGTGGGGAAAAAACTGTTTTTT
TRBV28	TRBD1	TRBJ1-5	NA	CASSLPRDRADSNQPQHF	TGTGCCAGCAGTCTACCGAGGGACAGGGCCGATAGCAATCAGCCCCAGCATTTT
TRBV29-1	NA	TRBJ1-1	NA	CSGKQGGTEAFF	TGCAGCGGGAAACAGGGTGGCACTGAAGCTTTCTTT
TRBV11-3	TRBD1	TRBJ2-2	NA	CASSAGTGYTGELFF	TGTGCCAGCAGCGCCGGGACAGGGTACACCGGGGAGCTGTTTTTT
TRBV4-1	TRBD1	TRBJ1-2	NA	CASSPHRGTNYGYTF	TGCGCCAGCAGCCCACACAGGGGAACTAACTATGGCTACACCTTC
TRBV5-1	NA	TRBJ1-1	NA	CASSLSTEPEAFF	TGCGCCAGCAGCTTGTCGACGGAGCCTGAAGCTTTCTTT
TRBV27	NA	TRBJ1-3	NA	CASSFYGGDTIYF	TGTGCCAGCAGTTTCTACGGTGGAGACACCATATATTTT
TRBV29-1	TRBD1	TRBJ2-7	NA	CSVTRQGEYEQYF	TGCAGCGTTACGAGACAGGGTGAATACGAGCAGTACTTC
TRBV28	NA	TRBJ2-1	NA	CASGGRYNEQFF	TGTGCCAGCGGGGGACGATACAATGAGCAGTTCTTC
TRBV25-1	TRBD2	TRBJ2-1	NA	CATGLAGGFNEQFF	TGTGCCACTGGACTAGCGGGAGGGTTTAATGAGCAGTTCTTC
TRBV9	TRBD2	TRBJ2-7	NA	CASSSRLADTMREQYF	TGTGCCAGCAGCTCCCGACTAGCGGACACGATGAGGGAGCAGTACTTC
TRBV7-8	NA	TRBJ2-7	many	CASSSRPPTYEQYF	TGTGCCAGCAGCTCACGTCCCCCAACCTACGAGCAGTACTTC
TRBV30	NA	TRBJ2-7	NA	CAWSVPPHEQYF	TGTGCCTGGAGTGTACCCCCCCACGAGCAGTACTTC
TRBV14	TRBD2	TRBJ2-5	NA	CASRRTSGIQETQYF	TGTGCCAGCAGACGGACCAGCGGGATACAAGAGACCCAGTACTTC
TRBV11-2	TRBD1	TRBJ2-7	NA	CASSRTGFLSYEQYF	TGTGCCAGCAGCCGGACAGGGTTTCTCTCCTACGAGCAGTACTTC
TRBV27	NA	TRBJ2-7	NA	CASKPLGLGEQYF	TGTGCCAGCAAACCGTTAGGACTCGGCGAGCAGTACTTC
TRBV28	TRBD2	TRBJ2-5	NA	CASSSRTSGQETQYF	TGTGCCAGCAGTTCGAGGACTAGCGGGCAAGAGACCCAGTACTTC
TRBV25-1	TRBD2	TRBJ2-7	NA	CASSDSGRPIYEQYF	TGTGCCAGCAGCGATAGCGGGAGGCCCATCTACGAGCAGTACTTC
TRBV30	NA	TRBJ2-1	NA	CAWSEGNEQFF	TGTGCCTGGAGTGAGGGTAATGAGCAGTTCTTC
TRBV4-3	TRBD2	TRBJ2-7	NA	CASSQGIAGGYEQYF	TGCGCCAGCAGCCAAGGAATAGCGGGGGGCTACGAGCAGTACTTC
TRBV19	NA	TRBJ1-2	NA	CASSIGGEGYTF	TGTGCCAGTAGTATAGGCGGGGAGGGCTACACCTTC
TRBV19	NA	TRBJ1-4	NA	CASSPLGRTYNEKLFF	TGTGCCAGTAGTCCCCTCGGACGGACGTACAATGAAAAACTGTTTTTT
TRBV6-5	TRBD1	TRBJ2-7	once	CASSYSDRGPYEQYF	TGTGCCAGCAGTTACTCGGACAGGGGGCCCTACGAGCAGTACTTC
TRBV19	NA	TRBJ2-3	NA	CASSMDSLGGGTDTQYF	TGTGCCAGTAGTATGGACAGTCTGGGCGGAGGCACAGATACGCAGTATTTT
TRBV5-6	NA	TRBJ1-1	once	CASTFGGGFAFF	TGTGCCAGCACCTTTGGAGGGGGGTTTGCTTTCTTT
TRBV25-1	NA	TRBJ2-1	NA	CASSERGNGDEQFF	TGTGCCAGCAGTGAGCGGGGAAACGGCGATGAGCAGTTCTTC
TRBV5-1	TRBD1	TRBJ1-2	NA	CASRKPGQGNYGYTF	TGCGCCAGCAGGAAACCGGGACAGGGTAACTATGGCTACACCTTC
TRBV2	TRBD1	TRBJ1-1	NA	CASSRDRGVMNTEAFF	TGTGCCAGCAGTCGGGACAGGGGGGTGATGAACACTGAAGCTTTCTTT
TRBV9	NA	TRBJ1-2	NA	CASSVASGGAYGYTF	TGTGCCAGCAGCGTAGCTTCGGGGGGCGCCTATGGCTACACCTTC
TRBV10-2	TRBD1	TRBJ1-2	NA	CASSESRTGRGYTF	TGCGCCAGCAGTGAGTCTAGGACAGGGCGTGGCTACACCTTC
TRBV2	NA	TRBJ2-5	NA	CASTSDGGQRETQYF	TGTGCCAGCACCTCGGACGGCGGACAGAGGGAGACCCAGTACTTC
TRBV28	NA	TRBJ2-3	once	CASTKYSTDTQYF	TGTGCCAGCACCAAGTACTCCACAGATACGCAGTATTTT
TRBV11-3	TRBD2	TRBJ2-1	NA	CASSSHLDSGRKGGEQFF	TGTGCCAGCAGCTCCCATCTTGATAGCGGGAGAAAGGGAGGTGAGCAGTTCTTC